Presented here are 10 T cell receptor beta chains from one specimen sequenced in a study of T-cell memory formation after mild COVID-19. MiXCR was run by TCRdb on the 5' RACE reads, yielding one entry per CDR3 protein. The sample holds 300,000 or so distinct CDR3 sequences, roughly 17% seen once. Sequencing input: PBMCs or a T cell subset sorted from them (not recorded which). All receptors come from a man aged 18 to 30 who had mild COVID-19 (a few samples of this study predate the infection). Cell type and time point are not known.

The CDR3 DNA follows: TGTGCCAGCAGCGTCGGTCGGGGCGGTGAAGCTTTCTTT. As protein: CASSVGRGGEAFF. The chain is built from TRBV7-9 and TRBJ1-1, with a possible D match to TRBD1 (5 bases). V was trimmed by 5 bases and J by 7 bases, leaving 14 bases between them. This CDR3 has 13 amino acids. Germline values: CDR1 SEHNR, CDR2 FQNEAQ (reference sequence).

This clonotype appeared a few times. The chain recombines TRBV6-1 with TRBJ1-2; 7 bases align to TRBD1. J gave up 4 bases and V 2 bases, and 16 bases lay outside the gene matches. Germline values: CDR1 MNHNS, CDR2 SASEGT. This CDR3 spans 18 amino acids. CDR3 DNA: TGTGCCAGCAGTGAAATCATGGTGGGACAGCCGGTAGGCTATGGCTACACCTTC. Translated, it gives CASSEIMVGQPVGYGYTF.

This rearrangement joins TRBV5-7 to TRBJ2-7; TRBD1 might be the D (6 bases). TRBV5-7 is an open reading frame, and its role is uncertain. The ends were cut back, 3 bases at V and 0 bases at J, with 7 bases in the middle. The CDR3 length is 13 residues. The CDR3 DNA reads TGTGCCAGCAGCTGGACAGTCTCCTACGAGCAGTACGTC. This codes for CASSWTVSYEQYV.

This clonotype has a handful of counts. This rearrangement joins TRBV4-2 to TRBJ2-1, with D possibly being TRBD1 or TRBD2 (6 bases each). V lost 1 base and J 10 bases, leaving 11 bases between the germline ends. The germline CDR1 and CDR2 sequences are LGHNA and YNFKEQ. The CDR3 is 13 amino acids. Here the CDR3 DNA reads TGTGCCAGCAGCCAAGGCTGGGGGGCGGAGCAGTTCTTC. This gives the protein CASSQGWGAEQFF.

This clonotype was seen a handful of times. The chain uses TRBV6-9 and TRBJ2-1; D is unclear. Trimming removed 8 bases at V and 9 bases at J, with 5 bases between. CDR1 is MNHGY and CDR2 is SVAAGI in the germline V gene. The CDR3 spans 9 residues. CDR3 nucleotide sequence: TGTGCCAGCCCGGTTGAGCAGTTCTTC. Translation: CASPVEQFF.

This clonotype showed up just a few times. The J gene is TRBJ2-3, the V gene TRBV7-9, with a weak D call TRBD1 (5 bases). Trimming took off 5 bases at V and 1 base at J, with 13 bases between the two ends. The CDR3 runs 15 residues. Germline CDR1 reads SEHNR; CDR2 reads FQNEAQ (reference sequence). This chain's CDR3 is CASSPFQGGTDTQYF. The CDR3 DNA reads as TGTGCCAGCAGCCCCTTTCAGGGCGGCACAGATACGCAGTATTTT.

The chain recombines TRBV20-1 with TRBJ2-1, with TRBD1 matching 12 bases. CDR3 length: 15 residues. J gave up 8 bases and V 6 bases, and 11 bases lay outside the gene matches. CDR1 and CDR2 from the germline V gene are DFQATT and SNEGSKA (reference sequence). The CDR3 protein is CSAHSGTGGEDEQFF. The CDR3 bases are TGCAGTGCCCATTCCGGGACAGGGGGCGAGGATGAGCAGTTCTTC.

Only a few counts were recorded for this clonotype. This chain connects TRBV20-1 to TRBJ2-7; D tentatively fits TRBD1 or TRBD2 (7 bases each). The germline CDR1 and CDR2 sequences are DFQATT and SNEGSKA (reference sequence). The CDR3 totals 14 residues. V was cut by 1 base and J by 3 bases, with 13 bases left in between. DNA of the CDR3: TGCAGTGCTAGAGTACCAGGGGGGGACTACGAGCAGTACTTC. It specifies CSARVPGGDYEQYF.

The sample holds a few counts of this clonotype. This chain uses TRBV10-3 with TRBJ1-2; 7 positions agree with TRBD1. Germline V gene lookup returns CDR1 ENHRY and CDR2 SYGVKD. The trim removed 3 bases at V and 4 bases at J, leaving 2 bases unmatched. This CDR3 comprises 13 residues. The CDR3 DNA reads TGTGCCATCAGTGAAGGGGGCAGCTATGGCTACACCTTC. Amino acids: CAISEGGSYGYTF.

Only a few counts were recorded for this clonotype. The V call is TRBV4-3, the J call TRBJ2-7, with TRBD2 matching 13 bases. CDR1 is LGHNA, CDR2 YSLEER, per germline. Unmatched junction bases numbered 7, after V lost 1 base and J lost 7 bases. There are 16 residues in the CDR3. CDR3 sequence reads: CASSQGTSGGAGEQYF. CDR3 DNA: TGCGCCAGCAGCCAAGGCACTAGCGGGGGGGCAGGAGAGCAGTACTTC.